This is a list of T cell receptor beta chains from one sample in a study of blood T cell repertoires in COVID-19. Sequenced by immunoSEQ multiplex PCR; TCRdb stores in-frame clones only, minus some. The sample has 100,000 to 150,000 clones, around 86% seen once; the top ten hold about 5.7%. The sequenced material came from peripheral blood. These receptors originate from a human donor in a cohort sampled during active COVID-19. CDR3s include the opening cysteine and the closing phenylalanine or tryptophan. The order of the fields is J gene, V gene, clone size, D gene, CDR3 protein, CDR3 DNA. A D gene is named only where the DNA matches it firmly. Size tells how often a clone was seen (once, few, many) or the class of an expanded clone, and some rows leave it out.

TRBJ1-1 TRBV5-1 NA NA CASSLDLNTEAFF TGCGCCAGCAGCTTGGATCTAAACACTGAAGCTTTCTTT
TRBJ2-3 TRBV5-1 once TRBD2 CASSTSAPWTSGRSTDTQYF TGCGCCAGCAGCACCTCCGCTCCTTGGACTAGCGGGAGGTCTACAGATACGCAGTATTTT
TRBJ2-6 TRBV11-3 NA NA CASSFQGANVLTF TGTGCCAGCAGCTTCCAGGGGGCCAACGTCCTGACTTTC
TRBJ2-5 TRBV5-1 NA TRBD2 CASSIVAGGPHQETQYF TGCGCCAGCAGCATCGTAGCGGGAGGGCCACACCAAGAGACCCAGTACTTC
TRBJ2-1 TRBV27 NA TRBD2 CASSLFGTSSYNEQFF TGTGCCAGCAGTTTATTCGGGACTAGCTCCTACAATGAGCAGTTCTTC
TRBJ2-1 TRBV5-6 NA TRBD2 CASSDRTSAYNEQFF TGTGCCAGCAGCGATCGGACTAGCGCCTACAATGAGCAGTTCTTC
TRBJ2-3 TRBV10-1 NA TRBD1 CASSEPSGGVNTQYF TGCGCCAGCAGTGAGCCGTCAGGGGGCGTGAATACGCAGTATTTT
TRBJ2-3 TRBV6-2/TRBV6-3 NA NA CASSPLARTTDTQYF TGTGCCAGCAGTCCCTTAGCGAGAACCACAGATACGCAGTATTTT
TRBJ1-2 TRBV5-1 once NA CASSSGIPYPGYTF TGCGCCAGCAGCTCAGGTATCCCCTATCCTGGCTACACCTTC
TRBJ2-7 TRBV7-2 NA NA CASRTQDSSYEQYF TGTGCCAGCAGGACCCAAGACAGCTCCTACGAGCAGTACTTC
TRBJ2-7 TRBV2 NA TRBD1 CASRTGRFYEQYF TGTGCCAGCCGGACAGGTAGATTCTACGAGCAGTACTTC
TRBJ2-1 TRBV5-6 NA NA CASSAFGRGRGSNNEQFF TGTGCCAGCAGCGCATTTGGGAGGGGGAGGGGGTCCAACAATGAGCAGTTCTTC
TRBJ1-1 TRBV19 NA NA CASLAGWYTEAFF TGTGCCAGTCTTGCCGGGTGGTACACTGAAGCTTTCTTT
TRBJ2-2 TRBV2 NA NA CASSRRIANTGELFF TGTGCCAGCAGTAGGAGGATCGCGAACACCGGGGAGCTGTTTTTT
TRBJ2-6 TRBV7-2 NA NA CASSLGSRASGANVLTF TGTGCCAGCAGCTTGGGGAGTAGGGCCTCTGGGGCCAACGTCCTGACTTTC
TRBJ2-5 TRBV4-1 NA NA CASSQGSSEETQYF TGCGCCAGCAGCCAAGGGTCTAGCGAGGAGACCCAGTACTTC
TRBJ2-7 TRBV21-1 NA NA CASSKGREGAPYEQYF TGTGCCAGCAGCAAAGGGAGAGAGGGAGCCCCCTACGAGCAGTACTTC
TRBJ2-5 TRBV24-1 NA NA CATSAGQETQYF TGTGCCACCAGTGCAGGTCAAGAGACCCAGTACTTC
TRBJ1-2 TRBV19 once NA CASSIGDGGTGGYTF TGTGCCAGTAGTATTGGGGATGGCGGGACGGGTGGCTACACCTTC
TRBJ2-7 TRBV29-1 NA TRBD2 CSVRVGTSGTYEQYF TGCAGCGTTAGAGTCGGGACTAGCGGGACCTACGAGCAGTACTTC
TRBJ1-2 TRBV28 once NA CASSLSFYGYTF TGTGCCAGCAGTTTATCCTTCTATGGCTACACCTTC
TRBJ1-1 TRBV7-6 NA NA CASRDSLNTEAFF TGTGCCAGCAGGGACAGTCTGAACACTGAAGCTTTCTTT
TRBJ2-1 TRBV5-8 NA TRBD2 CASSSWTSGDYNEQFF TGTGCCAGCAGCTCCTGGACTAGCGGAGATTACAATGAGCAGTTCTTC
TRBJ2-1 TRBV10-2 NA TRBD2 CASSGLAGAHEQFF TGCGCCAGCAGTGGACTAGCGGGGGCGCATGAGCAGTTCTTC
TRBJ2-7 TRBV18 NA TRBD1 CASSPPQQGSNEQYF TGTGCCAGCTCACCACCGCAACAGGGGAGCAACGAGCAGTACTTC
TRBJ2-1 TRBV5-6 NA TRBD2 CASSPGTSGYDYNEQFF TGTGCCAGCAGCCCCGGGACTAGCGGATATGACTACAATGAGCAGTTCTTC
TRBJ2-7 TRBV10-2 NA TRBD2 CASSPVGSGEGYF TGCGCCAGCAGCCCAGTTGGTAGCGGGGAGGGTTACTTC
TRBJ2-7 TRBV5-8 NA NA CASSPPGLGGYEQYF TGTGCCAGCAGCCCACCGGGACTGGGGGGCTACGAGCAGTACTTC
TRBJ2-7 TRBV5-4 NA TRBD2 CASSSRGGLASEQYF TGTGCCAGCAGCTCTAGGGGGGGACTAGCCAGCGAGCAGTACTTC
TRBJ2-1 TRBV11-3 NA TRBD2 CASSSSLAVSYNEQFF TGTGCCAGCAGCTCCTCACTAGCGGTCTCCTACAATGAGCAGTTCTTC
TRBJ2-3 TRBV15 few NA CATSRRTGLLTDTQYF TGTGCCACCAGCAGACGGACCGGACTATTAACAGATACGCAGTATTTT
TRBJ1-2 TRBV6-5 NA NA CASSYSRNYGYTF TGTGCCAGCAGTTACTCTCGGAACTATGGCTACACCTTC
TRBJ1-1 TRBV11-2 once TRBD1 CASSFGQGARTEAFF TGTGCCAGCAGCTTCGGACAGGGGGCGAGAACTGAAGCTTTCTTT
TRBJ1-1 TRBV11-2 NA NA CASSLEGGALNTEAFF TGTGCCAGCAGCTTAGAGGGGGGGGCATTGAACACTGAAGCTTTCTTT
TRBJ1-6 TRBV28 NA TRBD1 CASSSPAGGYSPLHF TGTGCCAGCAGTTCCCCCGCAGGGGGCTATTCACCCCTCCACTTT
TRBJ1-1 TRBV9 once NA CASSVTGNTEAFF TGTGCCAGCAGCGTGACAGGGAACACTGAAGCTTTCTTT
TRBJ1-5 TRBV18 once TRBD1 CASSPGTVLGGNQPQHF TGTGCCAGCTCACCCGGGACAGTCTTGGGGGGAAATCAGCCCCAGCATTTT
TRBJ1-3 TRBV4-3 NA TRBD1 CASSAGQSSGNTIYF TGCGCCAGCAGCGCGGGACAGAGCTCTGGAAACACCATATATTTT
TRBJ1-5 TRBV27 NA NA CASNPNPLGKVHQPQHF TGTGCCAGCAACCCGAATCCTCTCGGGAAGGTTCACCAGCCCCAGCATTTT
TRBJ1-2 TRBV14 NA TRBD1 CASSQRQGAYGYTF TGTGCCAGCAGCCAGAGACAGGGAGCCTATGGCTACACCTTC
TRBJ2-7 TRBV2 NA NA CASSAGYEQYF TGTGCCAGCAGTGCGGGGTACGAGCAGTACTTC
TRBJ1-5 TRBV21-1 NA NA CASSNRQGWFPQHF TGTGCCAGCAGCAACAGACAGGGGTGGTTTCCCCAGCATTTT
TRBJ2-1 TRBV3-1/TRBV3-2 NA NA CASSLVPRGNEQFF TGTGCCAGCAGCCTGGTCCCGAGGGGGAATGAGCAGTTCTTC
TRBJ1-4 TRBV4-1 NA TRBD1 CASSQTGATNEKLFF TGCGCCAGCAGCCAGACAGGGGCTACTAATGAAAAACTGTTTTTT
TRBJ1-1 TRBV5-1 once NA CASSSTGNTEAFF TGCGCCAGCAGCTCGACAGGGAACACTGAAGCTTTCTTT
TRBJ1-5 TRBV4-1 NA TRBD1 CANSQEDRVGQPQHF TGCGCCAACAGCCAAGAAGACAGGGTGGGTCAGCCCCAGCATTTT
TRBJ2-6 TRBV3-1/TRBV3-2 NA NA CASSQTGASGANVLTF TGTGCCAGCAGCCAAACAGGTGCCTCTGGGGCCAACGTCCTGACTTTC
TRBJ2-1 TRBV6-4 NA TRBD2 CASSDLGSGVNEQFF TGTGCCAGCAGTGACCTTGGTAGCGGGGTTAATGAGCAGTTCTTC
TRBJ2-7 TRBV5-1 NA NA CASSSPDSAYGYEQYF TGCGCCAGCAGCTCTCCAGACAGTGCGTATGGGTACGAGCAGTACTTC